This TCR beta chain was captured by sequencing in a study of T cell responses to AZD1222 COVID-19 vaccine. Method: immunoSEQ multiplex PCR; TCRdb's copy keeps in-frame clones and lacks some. The table records 100,000 to 120,000 clones, roughly nine tenths of them present only once. The CDR3 contains 12 residues. Germline CDR1 and CDR2: SGHTA and FQGNSA. Trimming took off 5 bases at V and 8 bases at J, with 11 bases between the two ends. Doses given second, at about 4 or about 12 weeks, were pooled. The chain carries TRBV7-2 and TRBJ2-3, with D possibly matching TRBD2 (5 bases). This TCR derives from an adult who received the AZD1222 COVID-19 vaccine. The sequencing used peripheral blood, collected 28 days after the second AZD1222 dose. The CDR3 nucleotides read TGTGCCAGCAGCGCATCTAGCCTTACGCAGTATTTT. It codes for CASSASSLTQYF.